These 24 T cell receptor beta chains originate from one sample sequenced in a study of blood T cell repertoires in COVID-19. The data were produced by immunoSEQ multiplex PCR, yet TCRdb's version contains in-frame clones alone and is incomplete. The sample has around 30,000 clones, 65% to 90% seen once. The sequencing input was peripheral blood. Receptors originate from a man between 60 and 75 years old with active COVID-19.

V is TRBV18 and J is TRBJ2-3, with a possible D match to TRBD2 (5 bases). This CDR3 has 15 amino acids. Per germline, CDR1 KGHSH and CDR2 LQKENI. V lost 8 bases and J lost 0, with 15 bases in between. CDR3 residues: CASDSSLASTDTQYF. In DNA form, the CDR3 reads TGTGCCAGCGACTCTAGCTTAGCTAGCACAGATACGCAGTATTTT.

V is TRBV6-2 or TRBV6-3 and J is TRBJ2-5; possible D gene TRBD1, 5 bases. The V gene lost 5 bases and the J gene lost 7 bases, with 8 bases spanning the gap. Looked up from germline, CDR1 is MNHEY and CDR2 is SVGEGT. The CDR3 consists of 11 residues. CDR3 protein: CASSNRRTQYF. DNA of the CDR3: TGTGCCAGCAGTAACAGGAGGACCCAGTACTTC.

The chain couples TRBV10-3 to TRBJ1-1; a weak D match, TRBD1 (6 bases). The length of the CDR3 is 13 residues. Germline lookup yields CDR1 ENHRY and CDR2 SYGVKD. V lost 5 bases, J lost 3 bases, and 10 bases lay in between. CDR3 nucleotide sequence: TGTGCCATCAGTTTCAGGGGAGACACTGAAGCTTTCTTT. Translating gives CAISFRGDTEAFF.

This clone was counted only a few times. V is TRBV28 and J is TRBJ1-5; 7 bases agree with TRBD1. The germline gives CDR1 MDHEN, CDR2 SYDVKM. Trimming at V came to 5 bases and at J to 3 bases, leaving 16 bases not matched to a gene. The CDR3 totals 18 residues. The CDR3 spells CASSLRPGRGGVNQPQHF. CDR3 sequence (DNA): TGTGCCAGCAGTCTCCGCCCGGGGAGAGGGGGCGTCAATCAGCCCCAGCATTTT.

This rearrangement joins TRBV27 to TRBJ2-1; 8 nucleotides align to TRBD2. Germline CDR1 and CDR2: MNHEY and SMNVEV (reference sequence). V trimming: 4 bases; J trimming: 6 bases; junction bases outside the gene matches: 5. The CDR3 extends over 14 amino acids. CDR3 in amino acids: CASSSREVGNEQFF. The CDR3 region has the DNA TGTGCCAGCAGTTCGCGGGAGGTGGGCAATGAGCAGTTCTTC.

The chain combines TRBV28 with TRBJ1-5; tentatively, D is TRBD1 (5 bases). Germline V gives CDR1 MDHEN, CDR2 SYDVKM. V lost 6 bases and J lost 2, with 14 bases in between. The CDR3 contains 15 residues. The CDR3 sequence: CASRGSGHGNQPQHF. In nucleotides, the CDR3 is TGTGCCAGCAGGGGAAGTGGACATGGCAATCAGCCCCAGCATTTT.

This chain connects TRBV19 to TRBJ2-7; D not resolved. Germline CDR1 is LNHDA and CDR2 is SQIVND (reference sequence). V dropped 4 bases and J dropped 7 bases, with 17 bases sitting between them. CDR3 length: 14 residues. The chain's CDR3 is CASSSGGTGTEQYF. CDR3 nucleotides: TGTGCCAGTAGTAGCGGCGGCACCGGTACGGAGCAGTACTTC. The complete variable domain, with remaining parts taken from reference TRBV19 and TRBJ2-7, reads DGGITQSPKYLFRKEGQNVTLSCEQNLNHDAMYWYRQDPGQGLRLIYYSQIVNDFQKGDIAEGYSVSREKKESFPLTVTSAQKNPTAFYLCASSSGGTGTEQYFGPGTRLTVT.

The rearrangement links TRBV5-8 to TRBJ1-2, with 10 bases aligning to TRBD1. V was clipped by 4 bases and J by 7 bases; unmatched bases: 13. Germline V CDR1 and CDR2: SGHTS, YDEGEE. The CDR3 contains 16 residues. The CDR3 reads CASSQGQGQKARGYTF. The CDR3 DNA sequence: TGTGCCAGCAGCCAGGGACAGGGGCAAAAGGCTCGTGGCTACACCTTC.

The CDR3 sequence: CASSLAFSGGPNEQYF. The CDR3 DNA reads as TGCGCCAGCAGCTTGGCCTTTTCGGGAGGGCCAAACGAGCAGTACTTC. The rearrangement uses TRBV5-1 and TRBJ2-7, with 8 bases lining up with TRBD2. The CDR3 totals 16 residues. The trim removed 0 bases at V and 5 bases at J, leaving 10 bases unmatched. Germline V lookup: CDR1 SGHRS, CDR2 YFSETQ.

Only one count was recorded for this clone. This chain joins TRBV6-5 and TRBJ1-2; a weak D match, TRBD1 (6 bases). The length of the CDR3 is 16 residues. Germline V gene data show CDR1 as MNHEY and CDR2 as SVGAGI. The germline V and J ends were trimmed by 4 bases and 0 bases, with 15 bases remaining between them. The CDR3 DNA reads as TGTGCCAGCAGTTCCTACCGGACAGTTACTAACTATGGCTACACCTTC. Its translation is CASSSYRTVTNYGYTF.

V is TRBV23-1 and J is TRBJ2-5, with 12 bases aligning to TRBD2. TRBV23-1 is recorded as an ORF, its role being uncertain. V shed 4 bases and J 3 bases; nucleotides not matched to a gene: 6. The CDR3 loop spans 16 amino acids. The CDR3 sequence: CASSPHRTSGKETQYF. DNA for the CDR3: TGCGCCAGCAGTCCCCATCGGACTAGCGGGAAAGAGACCCAGTACTTC.

V usage is TRBV29-1 and J usage is TRBJ2-3; TRBD2 matches 8 bases. Per the germline V gene, CDR1 is SQVTM and CDR2 is ANQGSEA. With 6 bases clipped from V and 5 bases from J, the junction kept 1 base outside the gene matches. This CDR3 spans 11 amino acids. CDR3 loop: CSVGGGDTQYF. CDR3 DNA sequence: TGCAGCGTCGGGGGGGGAGATACGCAGTATTTT.

The V and J genes are TRBV5-1 and TRBJ2-7; TRBD2 aligns across 10 bases. The CDR3 is 17 amino acids. The trim removed 0 bases at V and 0 bases at J, leaving 6 bases unmatched. CDR1 and CDR2 from the germline V gene are SGHRS and YFSETQ. This chain's CDR3 is CASSLVLAGASSYEQYV. CDR3 nucleotide sequence: TGCGCCAGCAGCTTGGTCCTAGCGGGAGCTTCCTCCTACGAGCAGTACGTC.

A single count supports this clone. The chain combines TRBV19 with TRBJ2-3; tentatively, D is TRBD2 (5 bases). Germline CDR1 is LNHDA and CDR2 is SQIVND (reference sequence). The CDR3 length is 14 residues. V was pared by 4 bases and J by 0 bases, with 8 bases between. The CDR3 loop reads CASSNRGSTDTQYF. In DNA form, the CDR3 reads TGTGCCAGTAGTAATCGCGGGAGCACAGATACGCAGTATTTT. Full variable domain (outside the CDR3, taken from reference TRBV19 and TRBJ2-3): DGGITQSPKYLFRKEGQNVTLSCEQNLNHDAMYWYRQDPGQGLRLIYYSQIVNDFQKGDIAEGYSVSREKKESFPLTVTSAQKNPTAFYLCASSNRGSTDTQYFGPGTRLTVL.

V and J are TRBV5-1 and TRBJ2-1, with 8 bases aligning to TRBD2. The V gene end was trimmed by 2 bases and the J gene end by 9 bases; junction bases not matched to a gene: 13. The CDR3 is made up of 16 amino acids. Germline values: CDR1 SGHRS, CDR2 YFSETQ. The DNA of the CDR3 is TGCGCCAGCAGCTTAGGGGCGGGAGGCCTTAGCGGTGAGCAGTTCTTC. It codes for CASSLGAGGLSGEQFF.

The rearrangement links TRBV9 to TRBJ1-4; 7 nucleotides agree with TRBD1. This CDR3 comprises 15 residues. V shed 3 bases, J shed 6 bases, and the junction held 8 bases outside the gene matches. The germline V gene encodes CDR1 SGDLS and CDR2 YYNGEE. CDR3 sequence (DNA): TGTGCCAGCAGCGCCAGGGGGGTCGGGGATGAAAAACTGTTTTTT. As protein: CASSARGVGDEKLFF.

J is TRBJ2-1 and V is TRBV3-1 (or the pseudogene TRBV3-2), with D possibly matching TRBD1 (6 bases). Trimming took off 5 bases at V and 1 base at J, with 15 bases between the two ends. Germline assignment: CDR1 LGHDT and CDR2 YNNKEL (reference sequence). The CDR3 has 16 amino acids. The CDR3 region has the DNA TGTGCCAGCAGCGCCGCCCGGGACATGTCCTACAATGAGCAGTTCTTC. It encodes CASSAARDMSYNEQFF.

The J gene is TRBJ2-5, the V gene TRBV5-1, with 8 bases identical to TRBD1. Germline CDR1 SGHRS, CDR2 YFSETQ. J was trimmed by 5 bases and V by 4 bases; bases with no gene match: 7. This CDR3 contains 14 residues. CDR3 coding DNA: TGCGCCAGCAGCCTCCAGGGGGCACGGGAGACCCAGTACTTC. Amino acids: CASSLQGARETQYF.

The chain uses TRBV30 and TRBJ2-2; TRBD2 matches 12 bases. The CDR3 totals 15 residues. V lost 5 bases to trimming and J lost 1 base; unmatched junction nucleotides: 2. Germline values: CDR1 GTSNPN, CDR2 SVGIG (reference sequence). The CDR3 here is CAWRLAGVNTGELFF. In nucleotides, the CDR3 is TGTGCCTGGCGACTAGCGGGAGTGAACACCGGGGAGCTGTTTTTT.

This chain joins TRBV18 and TRBJ2-5; possibly TRBD2 for D (5 bases). This CDR3 spans 12 amino acids. In germline, CDR1 is KGHSH, CDR2 LQKENI. Trimming shortened V by 5 bases and J by 5 bases, and 9 bases separated the two germline ends. This CDR3 is CASSSGPETQYF. DNA of the CDR3: TGTGCCAGCTCAAGCGGTCCGGAGACCCAGTACTTC.

V is TRBV5-4 and J is TRBJ2-1; 7 bases fit TRBD1. CDR1 is SGHNT, CDR2 YYREEE, per germline (reference sequence). The ends lost 4 bases at V and 3 bases at J; junction bases unmatched: 10. The CDR3 is 16 residues long. This CDR3 reads CASSRQRGQIYNEQFF. CDR3 DNA: TGTGCCAGCAGCCGCCAGAGGGGACAGATCTACAATGAGCAGTTCTTC.

This clone was seen a handful of times. This chain joins TRBV20-1 and TRBJ2-1, with 9 bases aligning to TRBD2. The length of the CDR3 is 15 residues. Trimming removed 3 bases from V and 3 bases from J; junction bases left unmatched: 6. Germline values: CDR1 DFQATT, CDR2 SNEGSKA (reference sequence). The CDR3 sequence is CSASSLAGIYNEQFF. In DNA, the CDR3 is TGCAGTGCTAGTTCCCTAGCGGGAATCTACAATGAGCAGTTCTTC.

The gene calls are TRBV7-9 and TRBJ2-3, with D unclear. CDR3 length: 14 residues. The V end lost 0 bases, the J end lost 0 bases, and 4 bases lay between the germline ends. The germline CDR1 and CDR2 sequences are SEHNR and FQNEAQ (reference sequence). DNA for the CDR3: TGTGCCAGCAGCTTAGCACAGAGCACAGATACGCAGTATTTT. It specifies CASSLAQSTDTQYF.

This chain links TRBV21-1 with TRBJ2-3; the table assigns TRBD1, which was not confirmed against the DNA. TRBV21-1 is noted as a pseudogene. The CDR3 has 21 residues. CDR3 amino acids: CASSKTILLLPHKRSTDTQYF. In nucleotides, the CDR3 is TGTGCCAGCAGCAAGACAATTTTACTTCTCCCCCACAAAAGATCCACAGATACGCAGTATTTT.